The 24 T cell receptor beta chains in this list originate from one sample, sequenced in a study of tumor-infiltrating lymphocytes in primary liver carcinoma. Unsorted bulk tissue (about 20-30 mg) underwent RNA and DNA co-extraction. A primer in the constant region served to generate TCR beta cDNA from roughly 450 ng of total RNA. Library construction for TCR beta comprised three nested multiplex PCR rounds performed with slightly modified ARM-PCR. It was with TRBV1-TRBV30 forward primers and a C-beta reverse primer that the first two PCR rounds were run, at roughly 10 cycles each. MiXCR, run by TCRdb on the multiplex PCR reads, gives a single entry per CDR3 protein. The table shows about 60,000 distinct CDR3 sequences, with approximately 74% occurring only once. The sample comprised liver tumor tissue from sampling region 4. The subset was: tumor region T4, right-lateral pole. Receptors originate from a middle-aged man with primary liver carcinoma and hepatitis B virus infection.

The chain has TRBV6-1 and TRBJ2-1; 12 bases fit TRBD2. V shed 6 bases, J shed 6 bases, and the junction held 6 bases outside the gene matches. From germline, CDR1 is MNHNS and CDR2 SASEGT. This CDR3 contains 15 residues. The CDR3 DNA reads TGTGCCAGCAGAGACAGACTAGCGGGAGCCAATGAGCAGTTCTTC. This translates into CASRDRLAGANEQFF.

The CDR3 sequence: CASSAGEQFF. DNA for the CDR3: TGCGCCAGCAGCGCAGGAGAGCAGTTCTTC. V is TRBV4-1 and J is TRBJ2-1; no firm D call. Between the trimmed V and J ends, which lost 5 bases and 10 bases, there was a span of 6 bases. CDR1 and CDR2 from the germline V gene are MGHRA and YSYEKL. The length of the CDR3 is 10 residues.

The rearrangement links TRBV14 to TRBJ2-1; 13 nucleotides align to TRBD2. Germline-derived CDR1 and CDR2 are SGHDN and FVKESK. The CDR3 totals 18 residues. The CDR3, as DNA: TGTGCTATCAGCCGAGACGGGACTAGCGGGAACCCCCACAATGAGCAGTTCTTC. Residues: CAISRDGTSGNPHNEQFF.

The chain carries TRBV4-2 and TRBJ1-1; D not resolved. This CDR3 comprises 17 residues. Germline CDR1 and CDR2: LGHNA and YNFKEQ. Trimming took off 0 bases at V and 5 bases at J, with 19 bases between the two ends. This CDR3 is CASSQEYGRSFWTEAFF. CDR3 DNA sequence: TGTGCCAGCAGCCAAGAGTATGGACGGAGTTTTTGGACTGAAGCTTTCTTT.

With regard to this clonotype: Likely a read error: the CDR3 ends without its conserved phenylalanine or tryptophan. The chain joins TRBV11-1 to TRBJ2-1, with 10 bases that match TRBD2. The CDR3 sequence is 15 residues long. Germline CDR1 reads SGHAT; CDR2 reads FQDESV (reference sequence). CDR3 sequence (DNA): TGTACCAGCAGCCTGACTAGCGGGCACAACAATGGGCAGTTCTTA. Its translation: CTSSLTSGHNNGQFL.

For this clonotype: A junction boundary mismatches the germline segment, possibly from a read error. The CDR3 nucleotides read TGTGCCAGCTCTCTCGGGGGGGTAGAGACACAGTACTTC. It is translated as CASSLGGVETQYF. V is TRBV7-8 and J is TRBJ2-5, with 8 bases lining up with TRBD2. This CDR3 is 13 amino acids long. Germline loops: CDR1 SGHVS, CDR2 FQNEAQ. The whole variable domain, remainder taken from reference TRBV7-8 and TRBJ2-5, is GAGVSQSPRYKVAKRGQDVALRCDPISGHVSLFWYQQALGQGPEFLTYFQNEAQLDKSGLPSDRFFAERPEGSVSTLKIQRTQQEDSAVYLCASSLGGVETQYFGPGTRLLVL.

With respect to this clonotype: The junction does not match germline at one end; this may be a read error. The chain's CDR3 is CAISFSTSGSFEQYF. The CDR3 DNA is TGTGCCATCAGTTTCAGTACTAGCGGCTCCTTCGAGCAGTACTTC. The chain links TRBV10-3 to TRBJ2-7, with 8 bases fitting TRBD2. The CDR3 extends over 15 amino acids. The germline gives CDR1 ENHRY, CDR2 SYGVKD.

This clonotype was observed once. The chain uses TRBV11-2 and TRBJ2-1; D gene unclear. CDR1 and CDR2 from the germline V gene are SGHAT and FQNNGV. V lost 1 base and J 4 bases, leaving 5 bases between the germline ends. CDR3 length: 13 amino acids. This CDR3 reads CASSLVRYNEQFF. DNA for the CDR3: TGTGCCAGCAGCTTAGTCAGGTACAATGAGCAGTTCTTC.

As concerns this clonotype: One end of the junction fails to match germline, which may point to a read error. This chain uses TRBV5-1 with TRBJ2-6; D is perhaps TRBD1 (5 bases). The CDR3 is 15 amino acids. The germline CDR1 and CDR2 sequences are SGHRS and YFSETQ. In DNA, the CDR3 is TGCGCCAGCAGCGTCGGACATTCTGGGGCCAACGTCCTGGCTTTC. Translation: CASSVGHSGANVLAF.

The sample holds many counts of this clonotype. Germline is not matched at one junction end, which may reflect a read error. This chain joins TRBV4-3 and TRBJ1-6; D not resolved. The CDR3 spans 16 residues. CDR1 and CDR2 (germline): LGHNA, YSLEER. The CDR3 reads CTSSQAQTVDNSPLHF. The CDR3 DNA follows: TGCACCAGCAGCCAAGCACAAACCGTCGATAATTCACCCCTCCACTTT.

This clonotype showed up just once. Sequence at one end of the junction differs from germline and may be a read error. CDR3 sequence reads: CASSPGGGTNEKLLF. As DNA, the CDR3 is TGTGCCAGCAGCCCAGGCGGTGGAACTAATGAAAAACTGTTGTTT. The chain joins TRBV5-4 to TRBJ1-4; D not resolved. Per the germline V gene, CDR1 is SGHNT and CDR2 is YYREEE (reference sequence). The CDR3 extends over 15 amino acids.

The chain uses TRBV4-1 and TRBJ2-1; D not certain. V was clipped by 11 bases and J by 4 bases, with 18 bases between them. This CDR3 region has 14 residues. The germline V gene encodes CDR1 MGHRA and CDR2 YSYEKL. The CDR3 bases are TGCGCCGGCGGCCAAGAGGTCAATTACAATGAGCAGTTCTTC. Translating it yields CAGGQEVNYNEQFF.

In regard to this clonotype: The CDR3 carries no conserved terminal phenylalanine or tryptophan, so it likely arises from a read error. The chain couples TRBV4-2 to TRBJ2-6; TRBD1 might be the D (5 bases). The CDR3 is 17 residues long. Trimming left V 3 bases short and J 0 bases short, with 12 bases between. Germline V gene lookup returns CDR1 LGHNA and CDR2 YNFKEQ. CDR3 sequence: CASSHQTDGSGANVLTL. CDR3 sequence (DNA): TGTGCCAGCAGCCATCAGACAGATGGCTCTGGGGCCAACGTCCTGACTCTC.

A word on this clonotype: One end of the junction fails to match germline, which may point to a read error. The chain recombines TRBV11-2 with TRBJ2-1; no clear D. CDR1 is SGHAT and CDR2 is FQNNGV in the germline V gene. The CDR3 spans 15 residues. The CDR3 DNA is TGTGCCAGCAGCTTAAGTCTGGGCCGTTACAATGAGCAGTTATTC. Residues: CASSLSLGRYNEQLF. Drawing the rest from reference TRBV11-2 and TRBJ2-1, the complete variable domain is EAGVAQSPRYKIIEKRQSVAFWCNPISGHATLYWYQQILGQGPKLLIQFQNNGVVDDSQLPKDRFSAERLKGVDSTLKIQPAKLEDSAVYLCASSLSLGRYNEQLFGPGTRLTVL.

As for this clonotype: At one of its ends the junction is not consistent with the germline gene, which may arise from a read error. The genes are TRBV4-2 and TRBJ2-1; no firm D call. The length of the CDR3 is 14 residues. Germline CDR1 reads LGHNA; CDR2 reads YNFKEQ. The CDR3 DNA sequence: TGTGCCAACAGCCTAGGTCACAGCGACAATGAGCACTTCTTC. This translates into CANSLGHSDNEHFF.

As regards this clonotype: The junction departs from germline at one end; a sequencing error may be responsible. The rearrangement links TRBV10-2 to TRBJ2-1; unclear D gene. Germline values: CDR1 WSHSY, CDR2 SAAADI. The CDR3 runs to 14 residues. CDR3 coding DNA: TGCGCCAGCAGTGTGGGCAGGTTACTCAATGAACAGTTCTTC. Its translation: CASSVGRLLNEQFF.

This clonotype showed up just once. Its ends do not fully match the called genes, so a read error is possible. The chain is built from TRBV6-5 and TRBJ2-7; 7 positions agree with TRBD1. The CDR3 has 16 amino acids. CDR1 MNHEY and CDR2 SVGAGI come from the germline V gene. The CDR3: CVIRPGQAASFYERYF. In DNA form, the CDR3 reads TGTGTCATCAGGCCCGGACAGGCAGCATCCTTTTACGAGCGGTACTTC.

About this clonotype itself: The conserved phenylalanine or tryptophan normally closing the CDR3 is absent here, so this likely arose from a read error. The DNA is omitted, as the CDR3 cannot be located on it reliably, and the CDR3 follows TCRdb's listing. This chain's CDR3 is CASSQSLAEPLYELYS. The rearrangement joins TRBV4-1 to TRBJ2-7; the DNA was not used to check the table's D call, TRBD2. The CDR3 is made up of 16 amino acids, end residues included. In germline, CDR1 is MGHRA, CDR2 YSYEKL.

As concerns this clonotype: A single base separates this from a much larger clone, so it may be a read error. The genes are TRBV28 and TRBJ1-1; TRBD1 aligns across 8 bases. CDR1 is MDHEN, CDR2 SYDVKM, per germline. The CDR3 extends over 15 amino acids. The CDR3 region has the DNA TGTGCCAGCAACCCACAGGGGGTGGGGTCCACTGGAGCTTTCTTT. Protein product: CASNPQGVGSTGAFF.

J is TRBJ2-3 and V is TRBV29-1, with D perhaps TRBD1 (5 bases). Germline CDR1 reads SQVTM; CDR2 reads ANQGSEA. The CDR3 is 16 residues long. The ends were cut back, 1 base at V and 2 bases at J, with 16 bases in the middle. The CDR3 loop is CSVEGTQNSNTDTQYF. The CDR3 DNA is TGCAGCGTTGAAGGGACACAGAATTCTAACACAGATACGCAGTATTTT.

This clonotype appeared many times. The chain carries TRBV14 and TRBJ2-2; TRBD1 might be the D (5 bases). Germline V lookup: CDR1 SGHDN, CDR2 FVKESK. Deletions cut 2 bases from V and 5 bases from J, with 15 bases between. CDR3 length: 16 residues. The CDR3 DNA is TGTGCCAGCAGCCAATTCGCAGGGTTGGCTACCGGGGAGCTGTTTTTT. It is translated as CASSQFAGLATGELFF.

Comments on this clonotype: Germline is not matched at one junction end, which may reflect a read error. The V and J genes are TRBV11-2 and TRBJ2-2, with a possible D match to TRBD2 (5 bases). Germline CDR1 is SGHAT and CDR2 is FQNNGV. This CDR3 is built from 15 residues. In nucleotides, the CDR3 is TGCGCCAGCAGCTTTGCGAGATCGAACACCGGGGAGCTGTTATTT. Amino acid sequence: CASSFARSNTGELLF.

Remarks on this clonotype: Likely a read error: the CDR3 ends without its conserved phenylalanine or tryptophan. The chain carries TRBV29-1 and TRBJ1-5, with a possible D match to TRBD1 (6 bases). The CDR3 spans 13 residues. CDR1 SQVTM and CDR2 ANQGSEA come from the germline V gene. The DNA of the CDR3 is TGCAGCGCCGGAGGGGGAGCGAATCAGCTCCAGCATTAT. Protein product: CSAGGGANQLQHY.

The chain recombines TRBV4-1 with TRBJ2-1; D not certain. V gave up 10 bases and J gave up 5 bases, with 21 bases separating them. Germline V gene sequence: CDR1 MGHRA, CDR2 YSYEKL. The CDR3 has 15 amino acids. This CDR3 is CANNPLGSNNNEQFF. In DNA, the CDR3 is TGCGCCAACAACCCGCTCGGTAGTAACAACAATGAGCAGTTCTTC.